These 22 T cell receptor beta chains came from one sample sequenced in a study of cytomegalovirus exposure and HLA in healthy donors. The PCR employed 60 Vbeta primers together with 13 Jbeta primers. Method: immunoSEQ multiplex PCR; TCRdb's copy keeps in-frame clones and lacks some. The data hold around 200,000 clones, with 75% to 85% observed a single time. Sequenced sample: PBMCs. The receptors come from a young woman in good health and CMV-seronegative.

The V and J genes are TRBV27 and TRBJ1-1, with 7 nucleotides matching TRBD1. The length of the CDR3 is 18 residues. CDR1 MNHEY and CDR2 SMNVEV come from the germline V gene (reference sequence). The ends lost 6 bases at V and 7 bases at J; junction bases unmatched: 23. The CDR3 protein is CASSQIYLDRADRDEAFF. DNA for the CDR3: TGTGCCAGCAGCCAAATTTACCTAGACAGGGCCGATCGGGATGAAGCTTTCTTT.

This chain connects TRBV28 to TRBJ1-2; unclear D gene. The CDR3 spans 13 residues. Between the trimmed V and J ends, which lost 6 bases and 7 bases, there was a span of 15 bases. Germline CDR1 and CDR2: MDHEN and SYDVKM. The CDR3 bases are TGTGCCAGCAGCACCACAGCGGTTCGTGGCTACACCTTC. Residues: CASSTTAVRGYTF.

This chain links TRBV9 with TRBJ2-1, with D perhaps TRBD2 (5 bases). CDR3 length: 12 residues. CDR1 is SGDLS, CDR2 YYNGEE, per germline. V lost 3 bases, J lost 9 bases, and 10 bases lay in between. In DNA, the CDR3 is TGTGCCAGCAGCGGGACTTCGGGTGAGCAGTTCTTC. Its translation: CASSGTSGEQFF.

As DNA, the CDR3 is TGTGCCACCAGCAGCGACAGGGCCTCTGGAAACACCATATATTTT. Protein: CATSSDRASGNTIYF. The V call is TRBV15, the J call TRBJ1-3; 7 bases agree with TRBD1. The V and J ends lost 3 bases and 0 bases, in that order; junction bases with no gene match: 2. Germline loops: CDR1 LNHNV, CDR2 YYDKDF (reference sequence). The CDR3 consists of 15 residues.

This clone was observed a few times. CDR3 DNA sequence: TGCAGTGCTAGAGGGACAGAGCTGTTTTTT. Translation gives CSARGTELFF. This chain joins TRBV20-1 and TRBJ2-2; D possibly corresponds to TRBD1 (5 bases). CDR3 length: 10 amino acids. Trimming shortened V by 1 base and J by 11 bases, and 5 bases separated the two germline ends. Germline CDR1 and CDR2: DFQATT and SNEGSKA (reference sequence).

This clone was seen a handful of times. The J gene is TRBJ2-7, the V gene TRBV18; TRBD2 is a possible D gene (5 bases). Germline lookup yields CDR1 KGHSH and CDR2 LQKENI. V lost 3 bases to trimming and J lost 0 bases, with 15 bases between them. The CDR3 runs to 16 residues. The CDR3 region has the DNA TGTGCCAGCTCACCTTACAGCGGCGATAGCTCCTACGAGCAGTACTTC. Its translation: CASSPYSGDSSYEQYF.

V and J are TRBV18 and TRBJ2-2; 8 nucleotides agree with TRBD2. Germline loops: CDR1 KGHSH, CDR2 LQKENI. The CDR3 is 18 residues long. Trimming cost V 2 bases and J 4 bases; bases outside gene matches: 12. The CDR3 coding sequence is TGTGCCAGCTCACCATCTTCAGCGGGAGTAGGGGGCACCGGGGAGCTGTTTTTT. This codes for CASSPSSAGVGGTGELFF.

This rearrangement joins TRBV9 to TRBJ2-1, with no clear D. Germline lookup yields CDR1 SGDLS and CDR2 YYNGEE. With 2 bases removed from V and 3 bases from J, the gap between germline ends came to 12 bases. CDR3 size: 15 residues. CDR3 nucleotides: TGTGCCAGCAGCGTTTCCCACCCTAGCTACAATGAGCAGTTCTTC. Its translation: CASSVSHPSYNEQFF. The whole variable domain, filled in from reference TRBV9 and TRBJ2-1, reads DSGVTQTPKHLITATGQRVTLRCSPRSGDLSVYWYQQSLDQGLQFLIQYYNGEERAKGNILERFSAQQFPDLHSELNLSSLELGDSALYFCASSVSHPSYNEQFFGPGTRLTVL.

The rearrangement links TRBV27 to TRBJ1-2, with TRBD1 matching 9 bases. V lost 5 bases and J lost 7; bases outside the gene matches: 8. Germline assignment: CDR1 MNHEY and CDR2 SMNVEV (reference sequence). The CDR3 is 14 residues long. The CDR3 spells CASSPGQGFFGYTF. Written as DNA, the CDR3 is TGTGCCAGCAGTCCGGGACAGGGTTTTTTTGGCTACACCTTC.

The chain uses TRBV2 and TRBJ1-6; TRBD1 is a possible D gene (5 bases). This CDR3 has 15 residues. Trimming stripped 8 bases from V and 0 bases from J, with 11 bases between. The V gene's germline CDR1 is SNHLY and CDR2 FYNNEI. The CDR3 loop reads CASYRGSSYNSPLHF. Here the CDR3 DNA reads TGTGCCAGCTATAGGGGCAGCTCCTATAATTCACCCCTCCACTTT.

This chain links TRBV27 with TRBJ2-3, with 12 nucleotides matching TRBD2. Germline lookup yields CDR1 MNHEY and CDR2 SMNVEV (reference sequence). The V segment lost 4 bases and the J segment 0 bases; nucleotides outside the gene matches: 2. This CDR3 region has 16 residues. This chain's CDR3 is CASSWGTSGSTDTQYF. CDR3 nucleotide sequence: TGTGCCAGCAGTTGGGGGACTAGCGGGAGCACAGATACGCAGTATTTT.

V is TRBV10-2 and J is TRBJ2-7; no reliable D call. In germline, CDR1 is WSHSY, CDR2 SAAADI. The CDR3 loop spans 13 amino acids. With 4 bases removed from V and 0 bases from J, the gap between germline ends came to 7 bases. CDR3 bases: TGCGCCAGCAGTGCCGAGCCCTCCTACGAGCAGTACTTC. It specifies CASSAEPSYEQYF.

The sample holds one count of this clone. The rearrangement links TRBV6-1 to TRBJ1-1; TRBD1 matches at 10 bases. Trimming removed 6 bases from V and 5 bases from J; junction bases left unmatched: 3. The CDR3 sequence is 13 residues long. Germline V CDR1 and CDR2: MNHNS, SASEGT. CDR3 amino acids: CASRRTGGTEAFF. The CDR3 DNA is TGTGCCAGCAGGAGGACAGGGGGTACTGAAGCTTTCTTT.

CDR3 loop: CGGGTVDNSPLHF. The CDR3 DNA follows: TGTGGCGGGGGGACAGTCGATAATTCACCCCTCCACTTT. The V call is TRBV7-2, the J call TRBJ1-6; TRBD1 matches 7 bases. The CDR3 spans 13 residues. CDR1 is SGHTA, CDR2 FQGNSA, per germline.

The V and J genes are TRBV27 and TRBJ2-3; tentatively, D is TRBD2 (5 bases). There are 13 residues in the CDR3. Germline V gives CDR1 MNHEY, CDR2 SMNVEV (reference sequence). V lost 3 bases and J lost 2, with 6 bases in between. The CDR3 is CASSLTNTDTQYF. CDR3 DNA sequence: TGTGCCAGCAGTTTGACTAACACAGATACGCAGTATTTT.

A single count supports this clone. The rearrangement uses TRBV6-5 and TRBJ2-2, with unresolved D. This CDR3 region has 15 residues. The V end lost 0 bases, the J end lost 2 bases, and 7 bases lay between the germline ends. CDR1 and CDR2 from the germline V gene are MNHEY and SVGAGI. The CDR3: CASSYSTGNTGELFF. In DNA form, the CDR3 reads TGTGCCAGCAGTTACTCGACTGGAAACACCGGGGAGCTGTTTTTT.

The genes are TRBV2 and TRBJ1-1, with D possibly TRBD1 on 5 matching bases. This CDR3 contains 14 residues. Trimming removed 3 bases at V and 1 base at J, with 9 bases between. Germline lookup yields CDR1 SNHLY and CDR2 FYNNEI. The CDR3 bases are TGTGCCAGCAGTGAGGGGGGGAAGAACACTGAAGCTTTCTTT. Protein sequence: CASSEGGKNTEAFF.

CDR3 amino acids: CASSFGTADTQYF. The DNA of the CDR3 is TGTGCCAGCAGCTTCGGGACAGCAGATACGCAGTATTTT. The chain links TRBV7-9 to TRBJ2-3, with 7 bases lining up with TRBD1. Trimming at V came to 3 bases and at J to 4 bases, leaving 1 base not matched to a gene. This CDR3 contains 13 residues. Germline V lookup: CDR1 SEHNR, CDR2 FQNEAQ (reference sequence).

The table lists this clone with a count of one. V is TRBV4-2 and J is TRBJ2-2; 16 bases match TRBD2. V shed 0 bases, J shed 3 bases, and the junction held 10 bases outside the gene matches. The germline CDR1 and CDR2 sequences are LGHNA and YNFKEQ. This CDR3 region has 21 residues. The DNA for the CDR3 is TGTGCCAGCAGCCAAGAAGGGACTAGCGGGAGGGCCCTTCCTCACACCGGGGAGCTGTTTTTT. Its translation: CASSQEGTSGRALPHTGELFF.

This clone showed up just a few times. The V and J genes are TRBV7-2 and TRBJ2-7, with a weak D call TRBD2 (5 bases). V lost 4 bases and J 2 bases, leaving 12 bases between the germline ends. Germline loops: CDR1 SGHTA, CDR2 FQGNSA. The CDR3 has 14 amino acids. CDR3 sequence reads: CASSSRLNPYEQYF. DNA of the CDR3: TGTGCCAGCAGCTCCCGACTAAATCCCTACGAGCAGTACTTC. Full variable domain (outside the CDR3, taken from reference TRBV7-2 and TRBJ2-7): GAGVSQSPSNKVTEKGKDVELRCDPISGHTALYWYRQSLGQGLEFLIYFQGNSAPDKSGLPSDRFSAERTGGSVSTLTIQRTQQEDSAVYLCASSSRLNPYEQYFGPGTRLTVT.

J is TRBJ2-7 and V is TRBV27, with D unclear. The length of the CDR3 is 13 residues. Germline lookup yields CDR1 MNHEY and CDR2 SMNVEV (reference sequence). Trimming shortened V by 6 bases and J by 3 bases, and 12 bases separated the two germline ends. CDR3 nucleotides: TGTGCCAGCAGACCCGGTCCCCTCTACGAGCAGTACTTC. Residues: CASRPGPLYEQYF.

The chain couples TRBV28 to TRBJ2-7; tentatively, D is TRBD2 (6 bases). Germline V gene data show CDR1 as MDHEN and CDR2 as SYDVKM. Trimming pared 5 bases from V and 6 bases from J, leaving 20 bases between. This CDR3 comprises 15 residues. CDR3: CASSPGTGTKVEQYF. CDR3 DNA: TGTGCCAGCAGTCCGGGGACTGGAACCAAGGTCGAGCAGTACTTC.